This T cell receptor beta chain was recorded in a study of T cell repertoires in cytomegalovirus infection. The overall study: Indications of both CMV infection and matching HLA type were provided by public TCR beta signatures. Study-level findings and limits: Clonotypes of TCR beta that were HLA-C-restricted and CMV-specific dominated the ex vivo response. There were carriers of CMV plus the relevant HLA, and cumulative public TCR beta family frequency identified them.

A note on this clonotype: Its antigen is unidentified.

V shed 4 bases, J shed 5 bases, and the junction held 5 bases outside the gene matches. Germline loops: CDR1 SGHDT, CDR2 YYEEEE. The CDR3 totals 13 residues. In TCRdb, the reads were re-called with MiXCR into one record per CDR3 protein. The profile shows roughly 150,000 distinct CDR3 sequences, 17% of them singletons. The chain links TRBV5-6 to TRBJ1-1; 7 bases align to TRBD1. The TCR sequence derives from a human donor in good health (CMV status not recorded). Some clones in this sample may be carry-over from other donors' samples. Source material: CD8+ T cells from PBMCs. The CDR3 nucleotides are TGTGCCAGCAGCAAGACAGGGCGAACTGAAGCTTTCTTT. It translates to CASSKTGRTEAFF. The whole variable domain, remainder taken from reference TRBV5-6 and TRBJ1-1, is DAGVTQSPTHLIKTRGQQVTLRCSPKSGHDTVSWYQQALGQGPQFIFQYYEEEERQRGNFPDRFSGHQFPNYSSELNVNALLLGDSALYLCASSKTGRTEAFFGQGTRLTVV.